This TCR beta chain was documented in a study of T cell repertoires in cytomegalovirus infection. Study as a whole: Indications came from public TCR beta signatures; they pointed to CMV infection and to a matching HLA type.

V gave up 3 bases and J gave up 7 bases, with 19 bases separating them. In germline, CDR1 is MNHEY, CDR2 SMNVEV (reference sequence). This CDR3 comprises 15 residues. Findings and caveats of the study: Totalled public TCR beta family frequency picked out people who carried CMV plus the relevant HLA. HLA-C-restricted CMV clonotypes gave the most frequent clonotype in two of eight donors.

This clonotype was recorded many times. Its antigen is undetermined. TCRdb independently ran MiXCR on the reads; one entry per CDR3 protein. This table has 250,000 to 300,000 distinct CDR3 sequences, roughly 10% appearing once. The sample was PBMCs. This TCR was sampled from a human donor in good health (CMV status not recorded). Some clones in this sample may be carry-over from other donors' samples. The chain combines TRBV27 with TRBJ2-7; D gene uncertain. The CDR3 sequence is CASSFLYNRAKEQYF. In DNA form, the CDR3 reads TGTGCCAGCAGTTTCCTCTATAACCGGGCGAAAGAGCAGTACTTC.